These 25 T cell receptor beta chains originate from one sample sequenced in a study of T-cell reconstitution after alpha-beta-depleted transplantation in children. The authors prepared the TCRbeta library with unique molecular identifiers. TCRdb called the PCR reads again in MiXCR, with one record for every CDR3 protein. Here the sample spans nearly 350,000 distinct CDR3 sequences, under 20% being singletons. The sequenced sample was PBMCs, mostly from graft donor cells, obtained 360 days after TCRalphabeta/CD19-depleted stem cell transplant. These receptor sequences come from a male patient aged 2 to 9 who had a stem cell transplant for acute lymphoblastic leukemia, so the T cells may come from the graft donor.

This clonotype was recorded a few times. The CDR3 here is CASSLVGGPYNEQFF. The CDR3 DNA sequence: TGTGCCAGCAGCTTAGTGGGAGGGCCCTACAATGAGCAGTTCTTC. V and J are TRBV7-3 and TRBJ2-1, with TRBD2 identical over 7 bases. The germline gives CDR1 SGHTA, CDR2 FQGTGA. V was pared by 2 bases and J by 2 bases, with 3 bases of the junction left unmatched. The CDR3 is 15 amino acids. The whole variable domain, remainder taken from reference TRBV7-3 and TRBJ2-1, is GAGVSQTPSNKVTEKGKYVELRCDPISGHTALYWYRQSLGQGPEFLIYFQGTGAADDSGLPNDRFFAVRPEGSVSTLKIQRTERGDSAVYLCASSLVGGPYNEQFFGPGTRLTVL.

The chain carries TRBV2 and TRBJ2-7; weak D call: TRBD1 (6 bases). This CDR3 has 13 residues. V lost 11 bases and J lost 3, with 17 bases in between. The V gene's germline CDR1 is SNHLY and CDR2 FYNNEI. CDR3 protein: CACHRELGYEQYF. The CDR3 DNA reads as TGTGCCTGCCACAGGGAATTGGGCTACGAGCAGTACTTC.

This clonotype was observed a handful of times. The gene calls are TRBV10-3 and TRBJ2-7, with 13 bases identical to TRBD2. The CDR3 is made up of 13 amino acids. The germline gives CDR1 ENHRY, CDR2 SYGVKD. The ends lost 10 bases at V and 4 bases at J; junction bases unmatched: 4. The CDR3 here is CATGLAGVYEQYF. The CDR3 coding sequence is TGTGCCACTGGACTAGCGGGAGTTTACGAGCAGTACTTC.

This clonotype appeared many times. The chain has TRBV20-1 and TRBJ1-6; D remains unclear. This CDR3 has 13 residues. Germline CDR1 is DFQATT and CDR2 is SNEGSKA (reference sequence). The V end was cut by 6 bases, the J end by 7 bases, with 13 bases between. Here the CDR3 reads CSAKGGGNSPLHF. CDR3 coding DNA: TGCAGTGCAAAGGGAGGCGGGAATTCACCCCTCCACTTT.

There are a few counts of this clonotype. The rearrangement joins TRBV20-1 to TRBJ2-1; D ambiguous. The CDR3 is 12 amino acids. Trimming removed 6 bases at V and 6 bases at J, with 12 bases between. Looked up from germline, CDR1 is DFQATT and CDR2 is SNEGSKA (reference sequence). CDR3 protein: CSALVTGNEQFF. CDR3 sequence (DNA): TGCAGTGCACTTGTTACTGGCAATGAGCAGTTCTTC.

In its sample, this clonotype was seen many times. V usage is TRBV29-1 and J usage is TRBJ2-7; 10 bases agree with TRBD1. The length of the CDR3 is 15 residues. Germline values: CDR1 SQVTM, CDR2 ANQGSEA. The V gene end was trimmed by 5 bases and the J gene end by 2 bases; junction bases not matched to a gene: 9. CDR3 sequence (DNA): TGCAGCGTTAACAGACCGGGACAGGGGCCCTACGAGCAGTACTTC. It is translated as CSVNRPGQGPYEQYF.

This clonotype was counted between two and nine times. The chain uses TRBV12-3 or TRBV12-4 and TRBJ1-5; possible D gene TRBD1, 6 bases. The CDR3 is 14 amino acids. Trimming stripped 8 bases from V and 2 bases from J, with 13 bases between. This chain's CDR3 is CASGTGRRNQPQHF. As DNA, the CDR3 is TGTGCCAGCGGTACAGGGAGACGCAATCAGCCCCAGCATTTT.

In this sample, this clonotype turned up a few times. The rearrangement joins TRBV5-1 to TRBJ2-5; the match to TRBD1 covers 8 bases. Losses at the gene ends were 4 bases for V and 5 bases for J; bases not matched to a gene: 13. The germline V gene encodes CDR1 SGHRS and CDR2 YFSETQ. The CDR3 spans 16 residues. CDR3 in amino acids: CASSNPWGRGLETQYF. CDR3 DNA: TGCGCCAGCAGCAATCCCTGGGGCAGGGGGCTTGAGACCCAGTACTTC.

This clonotype was detected a few times. The V and J genes are TRBV4-1 and TRBJ2-2, with D perhaps TRBD1 or TRBD2 (5 bases each). The germline gives CDR1 MGHRA, CDR2 YSYEKL. The CDR3 extends over 14 amino acids. The V end lost 2 bases, the J end lost 6 bases, and 10 bases lay between the germline ends. The CDR3 sequence: CASSQPGGSGELFF. CDR3 nucleotide sequence: TGCGCCAGCAGCCAACCTGGGGGATCCGGGGAGCTGTTTTTT.

This clonotype was picked up many times. The chain employs TRBV5-1 and TRBJ2-7, with 14 bases fitting TRBD2. Per the germline V gene, CDR1 is SGHRS and CDR2 is YFSETQ. CDR3 length: 17 residues. Trimming cost V 2 bases and J 1 base; bases outside gene matches: 5. CDR3 DNA sequence: TGCGCCAGCAGCTTTGGGACTAGCGGGAGATCATCCTACGAGCAGTACTTC. Amino acid sequence: CASSFGTSGRSSYEQYF.

This chain uses TRBV29-1 with TRBJ1-2; D is possibly TRBD1 (6 bases). V lost 6 bases to trimming and J lost 2 bases, with 13 bases between them. CDR1 is SQVTM, CDR2 ANQGSEA, per germline. CDR3 length equals 13 residues. CDR3 DNA sequence: TGCAGCGTGGACAGAAGCTCCAACTATGGCTACACCTTC. This gives the protein CSVDRSSNYGYTF.

This chain connects TRBV4-2 to TRBJ2-2; D remains ambiguous. The CDR3 has 13 residues. V dropped 0 bases and J dropped 9 bases, with 8 bases sitting between them. Germline V lookup: CDR1 LGHNA, CDR2 YNFKEQ. In DNA form, the CDR3 reads TGTGCCAGCAGCCAAGATCCGGGCCGGGAGCTGTTTTTT. Translated, it gives CASSQDPGRELFF.

The CDR3 sequence is CASSLPAAGYTF. The CDR3 DNA is TGCGCCAGCAGCTTGCCCGCGGCGGGCTACACCTTC. J is TRBJ1-2 and V is TRBV5-1; D is ambiguous. Trimming stripped 1 base from V and 8 bases from J, with 9 bases between. The length of the CDR3 is 12 residues. The V gene's germline CDR1 is SGHRS and CDR2 YFSETQ.

The chain employs TRBV6-5 and TRBJ2-2; D gene ambiguous. V lost 1 base and J 7 bases, leaving 16 bases between the germline ends. The CDR3 is 16 residues long. Germline values: CDR1 MNHEY, CDR2 SVGAGI. The CDR3 DNA is TGTGCCAGCAGTTACTTCCCCTTGGCCTCGGGCGGGGAGCTGTTTTTT. It codes for CASSYFPLASGGELFF.

This clonotype was found many times. This CDR3 reads CSARGRDHNEQFF. The CDR3 region has the DNA TGCAGTGCTAGAGGGCGGGATCACAATGAGCAGTTCTTC. The chain recombines TRBV20-1 with TRBJ2-1, with D perhaps matching TRBD2 (6 bases). The CDR3 runs 13 residues. V dropped 1 base and J dropped 5 bases, with 9 bases sitting between them. CDR1 is DFQATT, CDR2 SNEGSKA, per germline (reference sequence).

V is TRBV20-1 and J is TRBJ1-2; TRBD1 aligns across 10 bases. Germline-derived CDR1 and CDR2 are DFQATT and SNEGSKA (reference sequence). This CDR3 contains 14 residues. The V gene end was trimmed by 3 bases and the J gene end by 4 bases; junction bases not matched to a gene: 5. CDR3 in amino acids: CSASGTGVAYGYTF. The CDR3 DNA reads TGCAGTGCTAGTGGGACAGGGGTCGCCTATGGCTACACCTTC.

The chain recombines TRBV28 with TRBJ2-3; 9 bases map to TRBD2. The ends lost 3 bases at V and 2 bases at J; junction bases unmatched: 15. This CDR3 has 19 amino acids. The germline CDR1 and CDR2 sequences are MDHEN and SYDVKM. The CDR3 nucleotides read TGTGCCAGCAGTTTGCTGACCTCCTGGGCGGGAGGGCACACAGATACGCAGTATTTT. Its translation is CASSLLTSWAGGHTDTQYF.

Only a few counts were recorded for this clonotype. V and J are TRBV7-2 and TRBJ2-1; 11 bases line up with TRBD2. The CDR3 length is 15 residues. The germline V gene has CDR1 SGHTA and CDR2 FQGNSA. Losses at the gene ends were 3 bases for V and 7 bases for J; bases not matched to a gene: 5. CDR3 region: CASSFLAGGPNEQFF. The CDR3 coding sequence is TGTGCCAGCAGCTTTCTAGCGGGAGGCCCTAATGAGCAGTTCTTC.

This clonotype was detected ten times or more. V and J are TRBV12-3 or TRBV12-4 and TRBJ2-2, with 9 bases matching TRBD2. The ends lost 5 bases at V and 8 bases at J; junction bases unmatched: 9. The CDR3 sequence is 15 residues long. The CDR3 bases are TGTGCCAGCAGTGTTTTGGCTAGCGGGACGGGGGAGCTGTTTTTT. This translates into CASSVLASGTGELFF.

J is TRBJ2-3 and V is TRBV12-3 or TRBV12-4; D is unresolved. This CDR3 comprises 14 residues. V shed 3 bases and J shed 0 bases, with 7 bases lying between them. CDR3 amino acids: CASSFSTSTDTQYF. As DNA, the CDR3 is TGTGCCAGCAGTTTTTCGACTAGCACAGATACGCAGTATTTT.

This clonotype was detected ten times or more. The chain combines TRBV29-1 with TRBJ2-6, with D perhaps matching TRBD2 (5 bases). Trimming took 8 bases from V and 0 from J, leaving 14 bases between them. There are 15 residues in the CDR3. Germline V CDR1 and CDR2: SQVTM, ANQGSEA. DNA for the CDR3: TGCAGCACCGCTTCCGGGGACTCTGGGGCCAACGTCCTGACTTTC. It is translated as CSTASGDSGANVLTF.

The rearrangement uses TRBV25-1 and TRBJ2-3, with 14 nucleotides matching TRBD2. The J segment lost 4 bases and the V segment lost 1 base, leaving 1 base of the junction unmatched. The germline V gene has CDR1 MGHDK and CDR2 SYGVNS. This CDR3 has 16 residues. CDR3 amino acids: CASSESGLAGADTQYF. The CDR3, as DNA: TGTGCCAGCAGTGAATCGGGACTAGCGGGAGCAGATACGCAGTATTTT.

The chain employs TRBV6-2 or TRBV6-3 and TRBJ1-1, with D possibly TRBD1 on 6 matching bases. The germline V gene encodes CDR1 MNHEY and CDR2 SVGEGT. Trimming left V 6 bases short and J 1 base short, with 15 bases between. CDR3 length: 15 amino acids. In DNA form, the CDR3 reads TGTGCCAGCAGCTGGAGACAGGAAAAGAACACTGAAGCTTTCTTT. It codes for CASSWRQEKNTEAFF.

The chain uses TRBV7-9 and TRBJ2-7; a weak D match, TRBD1 (6 bases). CDR3 size: 16 residues. Germline assignment: CDR1 SEHNR and CDR2 FQNEAQ (reference sequence). Trimming left V 0 bases short and J 0 bases short, with 12 bases between. Here the CDR3 reads CASSLAYREPSYEQYF. CDR3 sequence (DNA): TGTGCCAGCAGCTTAGCGTACAGGGAGCCCTCCTACGAGCAGTACTTC.

CDR3 amino acids: CASRPPGDYEQYF. In DNA, the CDR3 is TGCGCCAGCAGGCCTCCAGGGGACTACGAGCAGTACTTC. The V call is TRBV5-1, the J call TRBJ2-7, with TRBD1 as a possible D gene (6 bases). Germline CDR1 and CDR2: SGHRS and YFSETQ. The V end was cut by 5 bases, the J end by 3 bases, with 12 bases between. The CDR3 spans 13 residues.